This T cell receptor beta chain was recorded in a study of blood T cell repertoires in COVID-19. The overall study: There were acute and convalescent COVID-19 samples, and they came from the United States, Italy and Spain. T cells, B-cell-depleted T cells, or PBMCs supplied cDNA or gDNA.

Enrolment of Seattle patients took place during active infection, and they were followed longitudinally. Original handling: By means of reference gene primer amplification, nucleated cell counts were estimated. Sequencing was performed with immunoSEQ multiplex PCR; in TCRdb, only in-frame clones are kept and a portion is missing. V and J calls and clone size follow that table, whereas D and trimming were derived from the DNA. Of about 260,000 clones listed, around 92% are singletons. This clone appeared once. Sequenced: peripheral blood. This TCR came from a young adult with COVID-19, enrolled during active disease.

Written as DNA, the CDR3 is TGTGCCAGCAGCCTACTAGCGGGAGGGCCCGATACGCAGTATTTT. Residues: CASSLLAGGPDTQYF. This chain uses TRBV28 with TRBJ2-3; TRBD2 aligns across 13 bases. CDR1 and CDR2 (germline): MDHEN, SYDVKM. The CDR3 runs to 15 residues. The trim removed 6 bases at V and 6 bases at J, leaving 6 bases unmatched.